This is a list of T cell receptor beta chains from one sample in a study of T-cell reconstitution after alpha-beta-depleted transplantation in children. Using its own MiXCR run on the PCR reads, TCRdb lists one record per CDR3 protein. This table holds under 450,000 distinct CDR3 sequences, about a sixth found once. The sequences come from PBMCs, mostly from graft donor cells, collected 360 days after TCRalphabeta/CD19-depleted stem cell transplant. All receptors come from a boy under three years old who had a stem cell transplant for Wiskott-Aldrich syndrome, so the T cells may come from the graft donor. CDR3s include the opening cysteine and the closing phenylalanine or tryptophan. The order of the fields is D gene, clone size, V gene, CDR3 protein. The D gene is left open where the match is weak. Only some rows state a clone size, as once, few, many or a class for expanded clones.

D: TRBD1; size: -; V: TRBV4-1; CDR3: CASSQAAWGQGAQETQYF
D: TRBD2; size: -; V: TRBV24-1; CDR3: CATSDLSATSGRDTQYF
D: -; size: -; V: TRBV4-1; CDR3: CASSVHRFPEETQYF
D: TRBD2; size: few; V: TRBV12-3/TRBV12-4; CDR3: CASSFAGGPSEQFF
D: TRBD1; size: -; V: TRBV28; CDR3: CASSLQGVTYEQYF
D: TRBD1; size: many; V: TRBV30; CDR3: CASHDRGRRNIQYF
D: -; size: few; V: TRBV7-2; CDR3: CASSLAQGKEQFF
D: -; size: few; V: TRBV6-2/TRBV6-3; CDR3: CASSIMLLSGANVLTF
D: TRBD2; size: -; V: TRBV20-1; CDR3: CSALPGLAGSLFF
D: TRBD1; size: few; V: TRBV4-3; CDR3: CASSPDRGSEQYF
D: -; size: few; V: TRBV20-1; CDR3: CSARDRRTSFEKLFF
D: -; size: -; V: TRBV6-2/TRBV6-3; CDR3: CASRSRLTHSYNEQFF
D: -; size: -; V: TRBV14; CDR3: CASSQDGRRDTGELFF